This T cell receptor beta chain was documented in a study of blood T cell repertoires in COVID-19. About the study: COVID-19 samples collected from the United States, Italy and Spain covered acute and convalescent phases. T cells, B-cell-depleted T cells, or PBMCs supplied cDNA or gDNA.

Trimming cost V 0 bases and J 4 bases; bases outside gene matches: 6. CDR3 size: 16 residues. Germline V lookup: CDR1 MNHNY, CDR2 SVGAGI (reference sequence). Methods used by the authors: Counts of nucleated cells, estimated from reference gene primer amplification, were obtained. The data were produced by immunoSEQ multiplex PCR, yet TCRdb's version contains in-frame clones alone and is incomplete. V and J calls plus clone size are reproduced from that table; the DNA served to infer D and trimming. The sample holds just under 300,000 clones, around nine tenths seen once. Sequencing used peripheral blood. This TCR derives from a man between 65 and 80 years old with acute or convalescent COVID-19. The chain couples TRBV6-6 to TRBJ2-7, with TRBD2 identical over 10 bases. The CDR3 coding sequence is TGTGCCAGCAGTTACTCGGCTAGCGGGAGTAGGTACGAGCAGTACTTC. Translating it yields CASSYSASGSRYEQYF.